This TCR beta chain was documented in a study of CD8+CD57+ T cells in acquired aplastic anemia. The overall study: Yields of DNA that came from sorted CD4+ and CD8+ cells averaged approximately 3.5 ug.

Comment on this clonotype: What it binds is unknown. A read error may be the cause here, since a much bigger clone is one base away.

Findings and limits, study-wide: Researchers report that around 31 CD8+ CDR3 sequences appeared in both patients and controls.

Investigators profiled TCR beta VDJ and CDR3 from genomic DNA template. Each CDR3 protein gets one entry after TCRdb re-called the reads with MiXCR. The table shows hundreds of thousands of distinct CDR3 sequences, with about two thirds occurring only once. Material: sorted CD4+, CD8+, or CD8+CD57+ T cells (not recorded which) from PBMCs. This TCR derives from a human donor in good health, serving as a control.

CDR3 coding DNA: TGCAGTGCCGACAGGGAAAAGGACACTGGAGCTTTCTTT. It is translated as CSADREKDTGAFF. This chain uses TRBV20-1 with TRBJ1-1, with 7 positions matching TRBD1. Germline CDR1 reads DFQATT; CDR2 reads SNEGSKA (reference sequence). The CDR3 contains 13 residues.